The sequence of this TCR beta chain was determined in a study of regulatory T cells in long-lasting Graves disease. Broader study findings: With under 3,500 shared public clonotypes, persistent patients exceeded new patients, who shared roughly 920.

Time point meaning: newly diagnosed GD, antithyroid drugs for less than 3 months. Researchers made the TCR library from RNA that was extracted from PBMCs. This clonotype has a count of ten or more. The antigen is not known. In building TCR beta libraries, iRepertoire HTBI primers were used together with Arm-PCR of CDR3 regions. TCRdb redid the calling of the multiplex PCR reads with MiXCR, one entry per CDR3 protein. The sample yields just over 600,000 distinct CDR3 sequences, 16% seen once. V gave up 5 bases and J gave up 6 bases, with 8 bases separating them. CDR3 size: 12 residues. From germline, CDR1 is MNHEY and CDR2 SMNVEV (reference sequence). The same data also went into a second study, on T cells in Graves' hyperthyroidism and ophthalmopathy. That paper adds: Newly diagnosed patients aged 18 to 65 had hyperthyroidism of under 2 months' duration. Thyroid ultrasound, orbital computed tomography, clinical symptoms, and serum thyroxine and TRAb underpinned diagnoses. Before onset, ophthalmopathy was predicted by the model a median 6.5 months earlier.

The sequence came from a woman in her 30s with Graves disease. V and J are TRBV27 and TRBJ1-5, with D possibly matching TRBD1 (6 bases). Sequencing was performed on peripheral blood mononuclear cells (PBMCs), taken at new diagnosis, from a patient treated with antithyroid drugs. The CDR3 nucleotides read TGTGCCAGCAGTACAGGGCGTCAGCCCCAGCATTTT. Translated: CASSTGRQPQHF.